The 27 T cell receptor beta chains below come from one sample, sequenced in a study of shared clonotypes between healthy human individuals. The assay was immunoSEQ multiplex PCR, and TCRdb's table has in-frame clones only and misses some. The repertoire includes roughly 500,000 clones, 90% to 97% of them detected once, and 0.055% to 0.075% sits in the top ten. Sequenced input: naive CD4+ T cells sorted from blood. Subset in this sample: CD45RA+ positively selected. All receptors derive from a woman in her 30s in good health.

The rearrangement joins TRBV4-2 to TRBJ2-5; TRBD2 matches at 8 bases. The DNA end favors TRBJ2-7, so the J call may be wrong. Germline V gene sequence: CDR1 LGHNA, CDR2 YNFKEQ. The CDR3 length is 15 residues. The CDR3 DNA reads as TGTGCCAGCAGCCAATATAGCGGGACCGCCTACGAGCAGTACTTC. It specifies CASSQYSGTAYEQYF.

The chain combines TRBV27 with TRBJ2-1; 7 positions agree with TRBD2. From germline, CDR1 is MNHEY and CDR2 SMNVEV (reference sequence). The J segment lost 3 bases and the V segment lost 5 bases, leaving 4 bases of the junction unmatched. The CDR3 contains 14 residues. CDR3 nucleotide sequence: TGTGCCAGCAGTCTGAGCGGGAACTACAATGAGCAGTTCTTC. Its translation: CASSLSGNYNEQFF.

The chain uses TRBV27 and TRBJ2-2; D is unclear. V was cut by 2 bases and J by 2 bases, with 6 bases left in between. The CDR3 has 14 residues. Per germline, CDR1 MNHEY and CDR2 SMNVEV (reference sequence). The CDR3 DNA reads TGTGCCAGCAGTTTAAACGGTAACACCGGGGAGCTGTTTTTT. It specifies CASSLNGNTGELFF.

This chain joins TRBV7-8 and TRBJ1-2; D is perhaps TRBD1 (5 bases). Germline V CDR1 and CDR2: SGHVS, FQNEAQ. Trimming took off 4 bases at V and 7 bases at J, with 13 bases between the two ends. This CDR3 has 13 amino acids. CDR3 in DNA: TGTGCCAGCAGCTCCCGGGACGTGCGTGGCTACACCTTC. This sequence encodes CASSSRDVRGYTF.

V gene TRBV29-1 combines with J gene TRBJ1-1; 9 nucleotides agree with TRBD1. The V and J ends lost 6 bases and 1 base, in that order; junction bases with no gene match: 9. CDR1 and CDR2 (germline): SQVTM, ANQGSEA. The CDR3 totals 15 residues. The CDR3 here is CSVAWTGARNTEAFF. The CDR3 nucleotides read TGCAGCGTAGCCTGGACAGGGGCCCGGAACACTGAAGCTTTCTTT. The whole variable domain, filled in from reference TRBV29-1 and TRBJ1-1, reads SAVISQKPSRDICQRGTSLTIQCQVDSQVTMMFWYRQQPGQSLTLIATANQGSEATYESGFVIDKFPISRPNLTFSTLTVSNMSPEDSSIYLCSVAWTGARNTEAFFGQGTRLTVV.

The chain couples TRBV29-1 to TRBJ1-1, with D unclear. Germline-derived CDR1 and CDR2 are SQVTM and ANQGSEA. The CDR3 is 13 amino acids. Deletions cut 5 bases from V and 1 base from J, with 11 bases between. For the CDR3, the DNA is TGCAGCGTTATGGATGTGGGGAACACTGAAGCTTTCTTT. It specifies CSVMDVGNTEAFF.

The rearrangement links TRBV18 to TRBJ2-2; 7 bases map to TRBD1. CDR3 length equals 16 residues. V shed 3 bases and J 0 bases; nucleotides not matched to a gene: 4. Germline V CDR1 and CDR2: KGHSH, LQKENI. The CDR3 bases are TGTGCCAGCTCACCTCCAGGGGGACCGAACACCGGGGAGCTGTTTTTT. The encoded protein is CASSPPGGPNTGELFF.

V is TRBV29-1 and J is TRBJ2-7, with 8 bases aligning to TRBD1. Germline-derived CDR1 and CDR2 are SQVTM and ANQGSEA. Trimming took 7 bases from V and 6 from J; bases not matched to a gene: 5. The CDR3 loop spans 11 amino acids. The CDR3 sequence is CSGGQGSEQYF. The DNA of the CDR3 is TGCAGCGGTGGACAGGGCTCCGAGCAGTACTTC.

The J gene is TRBJ2-7, the V gene TRBV28; 8 nucleotides line up with TRBD2. This CDR3 spans 15 amino acids. J was trimmed by 6 bases and V by 6 bases; bases with no gene match: 13. In germline, CDR1 is MDHEN, CDR2 SYDVKM. The CDR3 DNA follows: TGTGCCAGCAGCACACCCATCGGGAGGGCGAGCGAGCAGTACTTC. This codes for CASSTPIGRASEQYF.

This clone was counted only a few times. CDR3 in amino acids: CAVVDSNQPQHF. CDR3 sequence (DNA): TGTGCCGTTGTAGATAGCAATCAGCCCCAGCATTTT. The gene calls are TRBV28 and TRBJ1-5; D unclear. The CDR3 sequence is 12 residues long. Germline loops: CDR1 MDHEN, CDR2 SYDVKM. V was shortened by 11 bases and J by 0 bases, with 8 bases between the two germline ends.

The chain uses TRBV5-1 and TRBJ1-1, with 7 nucleotides matching TRBD1. This CDR3 has 13 residues. Germline lookup yields CDR1 SGHRS and CDR2 YFSETQ. V was clipped by 4 bases and J by 7 bases; unmatched bases: 7. CDR3 bases: TGCGCCAGCAGCGCCTCCCAGGGGGATGAAGCTTTCTTT. This gives the protein CASSASQGDEAFF.

The rearrangement links TRBV4-1 to TRBJ1-3; D might be TRBD1 (6 bases). Germline lookup yields CDR1 MGHRA and CDR2 YSYEKL. The germline V and J ends were trimmed by 0 bases and 3 bases, with 12 bases remaining between them. CDR3 length: 16 amino acids. The CDR3 DNA is TGCGCCAGCAGCCAAGACGCACAGGGTTTTGGAAACACCATATATTTT. Translated, it gives CASSQDAQGFGNTIYF.

The chain links TRBV10-1 to TRBJ2-2; D may be TRBD1 or TRBD2 (6 bases each). CDR3 length: 16 amino acids. Germline assignment: CDR1 WNHNN and CDR2 SYGVQD (reference sequence). V lost 1 base and J 4 bases, leaving 13 bases between the germline ends. CDR3 nucleotide sequence: TGCGCCAGCAGTGAGTTGGGGGGCGAAGGCACCGGGGAGCTGTTTTTT. Translating it yields CASSELGGEGTGELFF.

CDR3 DNA: TGTGCCAGCAGTTCCCGTGGGGAGACAACGGGACTAGCGGGAGTGCCAGATACGCAGTATTTT. This gives the protein CASSSRGETTGLAGVPDTQYF. The chain links TRBV27 to TRBJ2-3, with 14 bases aligning to TRBD2. V lost 4 bases to trimming and J lost 4 bases; unmatched junction nucleotides: 19. The CDR3 covers 21 residues. CDR1 and CDR2 from the germline V gene are MNHEY and SMNVEV (reference sequence).

The V gene is TRBV9, the J gene TRBJ1-4; D gene uncertain. Germline V gene data show CDR1 as SGDLS and CDR2 as YYNGEE. V gave up 0 bases and J gave up 4 bases, with 7 bases separating them. This CDR3 is built from 14 residues. CDR3 in DNA: TGTGCCAGCAGCGTAGGGACCGGTAATGAAAAACTGTTTTTT. Amino acid sequence: CASSVGTGNEKLFF.

This clone was seen once. The chain combines TRBV27 with TRBJ2-1; a possible D gene is TRBD2 (5 bases). Germline V gene sequence: CDR1 MNHEY, CDR2 SMNVEV (reference sequence). V lost 0 bases, J lost 9 bases, and 27 bases lay in between. CDR3 length equals 19 residues. As DNA, the CDR3 is TGTGCCAGCAGTTTATCGGCCCTTCTAAAGGGCGAAAAAAGCGGTGAGCAGTTCTTC. Translated: CASSLSALLKGEKSGEQFF.

The V and J genes are TRBV5-6 and TRBJ1-2, with D possibly TRBD1 on 6 matching bases. The CDR3 loop spans 15 amino acids. Germline CDR1 SGHDT, CDR2 YYEEEE. Trimming took off 4 bases at V and 10 bases at J, with 23 bases between the two ends. CDR3 nucleotides: TGTGCCAGCAGCAAACAACAGGGTGAAAGAGTTCCCTACACCTTC. Encoded protein: CASSKQQGERVPYTF.

The chain carries TRBV18 and TRBJ2-7; 11 bases are a match to TRBD2. The V gene end was trimmed by 6 bases and the J gene end by 5 bases; junction bases not matched to a gene: 3. Per germline, CDR1 KGHSH and CDR2 LQKENI. CDR3 length: 13 residues. The CDR3 here is CASSTSGSDEQYF. CDR3 sequence (DNA): TGTGCCAGCTCCACTAGCGGGAGCGACGAGCAGTACTTC.

This clone was observed once. This chain links TRBV7-9 with TRBJ1-2; 8 bases fit TRBD1. The CDR3 is made up of 13 amino acids. The V gene end was trimmed by 3 bases and the J gene end by 8 bases; junction bases not matched to a gene: 5. Germline V gene data show CDR1 as SEHNR and CDR2 as FQNEAQ (reference sequence). The CDR3 nucleotides are TGTGCCAGCAGCTTCGGACAGGGTGAAGGCTACACCTTC. It codes for CASSFGQGEGYTF. The entire variable domain, with the rest obtained from reference TRBV7-9 and TRBJ1-2, is as follows: DTGVSQNPRHKITKRGQNVTFRCDPISEHNRLYWYRQTLGQGPEFLTYFQNEAQLEKSRLLSDRFSAERPKGSFSTLEIQRTEQGDSAMYLCASSFGQGEGYTFGSGTRLTVV.

V gene TRBV6-5 combines with J gene TRBJ2-7; TRBD2 aligns across 13 bases. The V gene end was trimmed by 2 bases and the J gene end by 4 bases; junction bases not matched to a gene: 5. The CDR3 is 16 residues long. Germline values: CDR1 MNHEY, CDR2 SVGAGI. Here the CDR3 reads CASSYQGLAGVYEQYF. CDR3 nucleotides: TGTGCCAGCAGTTACCAAGGACTAGCGGGGGTTTACGAGCAGTACTTC.

This sequence joins TRBV5-1 and TRBJ2-6; TRBD2 is a possible D gene (6 bases). CDR3 length: 17 amino acids. Deletions cut 0 bases from V and 2 bases from J, with 12 bases between. The germline V gene encodes CDR1 SGHRS and CDR2 YFSETQ. In DNA, the CDR3 is TGCGCCAGCAGCTTGGGTGGAGGGTACCCTGGGGCCAACGTCCTGACTTTC. This translates into CASSLGGGYPGANVLTF.

This chain links TRBV30 with TRBJ1-1; D uncertain. The length of the CDR3 is 13 residues. The V gene's germline CDR1 is GTSNPN and CDR2 SVGIG (reference sequence). Trimming took off 0 bases at V and 0 bases at J, with 5 bases between the two ends. CDR3 nucleotides: TGTGCCTGGAGTGTCAGAATGAACACTGAAGCTTTCTTT. It translates to CAWSVRMNTEAFF.

The V and J genes are TRBV5-6 and TRBJ2-5, with 10 positions matching TRBD1. From germline, CDR1 is SGHDT and CDR2 YYEEEE. CDR3 length: 14 residues. After removal of 5 bases from V and 4 bases from J, the junction contained 5 bases not matched to a gene. CDR3 residues: CASRTGGEAETQYF. The CDR3 DNA is TGTGCCAGCAGGACAGGGGGCGAGGCAGAGACCCAGTACTTC.

This chain uses TRBV6-1 with TRBJ2-5; D is ambiguous. The germline V gene has CDR1 MNHNS and CDR2 SASEGT. V shed 5 bases and J shed 5 bases, with 12 bases lying between them. This CDR3 spans 13 amino acids. For the CDR3, the DNA is TGTGCCAGCAGTTCTCCTGGCCGGGAGACCCAGTACTTC. This codes for CASSSPGRETQYF.

V usage is TRBV19 and J usage is TRBJ2-7, with a tentative D call TRBD2 (5 bases). The CDR3 is 13 amino acids. V was shortened by 8 bases and J by 2 bases, with 13 bases between the two germline ends. Germline assignment: CDR1 LNHDA and CDR2 SQIVND (reference sequence). This chain's CDR3 is CASSLDSTYEQYF. The CDR3 coding sequence is TGTGCCAGTTCCCTGGACTCGACCTACGAGCAGTACTTC.

This clone came up a few times. This rearrangement joins TRBV19 to TRBJ1-5, with D unresolved. The CDR3 has 11 amino acids. Germline lookup yields CDR1 LNHDA and CDR2 SQIVND (reference sequence). Deletions cut 9 bases from V and 5 bases from J, with 8 bases between. The CDR3 DNA reads TGTGCCAGCGGACGTTATCAGCCCCAGCATTTT. This encodes CASGRYQPQHF.

This sequence joins TRBV10-2 and TRBJ2-1; D possibly corresponds to TRBD2 (6 bases). Germline CDR1 WSHSY, CDR2 SAAADI. V dropped 6 bases and J dropped 7 bases, with 19 bases sitting between them. This CDR3 is built from 15 residues. This chain's CDR3 is CASRGVGGDGNEQFF. The DNA of the CDR3 is TGCGCCAGCAGGGGAGTGGGGGGAGATGGGAATGAGCAGTTCTTC.